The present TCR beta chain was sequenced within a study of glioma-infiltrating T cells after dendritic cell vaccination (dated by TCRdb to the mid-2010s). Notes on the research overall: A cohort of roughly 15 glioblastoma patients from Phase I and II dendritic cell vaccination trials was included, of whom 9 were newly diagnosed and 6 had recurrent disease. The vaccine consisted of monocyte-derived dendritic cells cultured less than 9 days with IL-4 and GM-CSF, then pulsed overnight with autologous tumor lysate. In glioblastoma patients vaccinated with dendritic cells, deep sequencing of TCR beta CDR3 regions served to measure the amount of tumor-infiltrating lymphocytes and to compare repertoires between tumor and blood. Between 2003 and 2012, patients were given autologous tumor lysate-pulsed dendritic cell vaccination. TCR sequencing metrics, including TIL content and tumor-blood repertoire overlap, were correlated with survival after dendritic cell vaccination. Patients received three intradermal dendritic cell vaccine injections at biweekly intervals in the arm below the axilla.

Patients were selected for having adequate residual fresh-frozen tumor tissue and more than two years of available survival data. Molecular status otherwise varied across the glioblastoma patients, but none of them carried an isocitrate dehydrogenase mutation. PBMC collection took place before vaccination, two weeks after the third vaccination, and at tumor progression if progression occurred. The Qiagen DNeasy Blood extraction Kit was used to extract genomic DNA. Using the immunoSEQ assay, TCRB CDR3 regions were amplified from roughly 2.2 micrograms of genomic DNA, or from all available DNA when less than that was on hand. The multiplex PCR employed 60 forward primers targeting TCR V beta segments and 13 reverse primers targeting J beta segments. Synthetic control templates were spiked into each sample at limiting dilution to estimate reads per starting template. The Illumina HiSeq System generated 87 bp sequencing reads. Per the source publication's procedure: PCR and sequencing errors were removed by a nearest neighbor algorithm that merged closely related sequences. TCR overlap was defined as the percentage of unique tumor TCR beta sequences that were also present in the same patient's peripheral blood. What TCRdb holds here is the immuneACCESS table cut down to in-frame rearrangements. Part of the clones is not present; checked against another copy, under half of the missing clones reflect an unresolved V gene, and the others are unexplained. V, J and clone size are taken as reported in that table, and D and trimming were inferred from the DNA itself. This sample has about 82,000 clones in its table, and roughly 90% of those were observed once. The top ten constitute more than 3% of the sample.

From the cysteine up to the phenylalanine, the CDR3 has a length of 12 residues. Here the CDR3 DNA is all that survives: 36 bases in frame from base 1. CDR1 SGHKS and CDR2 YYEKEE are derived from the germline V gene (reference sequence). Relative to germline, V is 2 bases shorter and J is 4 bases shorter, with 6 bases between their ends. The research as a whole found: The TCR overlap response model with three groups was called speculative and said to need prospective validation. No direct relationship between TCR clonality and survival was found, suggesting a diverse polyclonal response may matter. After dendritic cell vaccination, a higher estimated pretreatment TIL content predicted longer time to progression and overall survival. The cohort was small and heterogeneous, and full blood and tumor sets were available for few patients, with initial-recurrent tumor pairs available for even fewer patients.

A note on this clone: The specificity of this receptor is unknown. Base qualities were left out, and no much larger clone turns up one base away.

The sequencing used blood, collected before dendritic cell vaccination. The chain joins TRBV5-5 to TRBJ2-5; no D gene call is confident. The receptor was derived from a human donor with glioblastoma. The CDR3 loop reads CASSLTGETQYF. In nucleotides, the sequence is TGTGCCAGCAGCTTAACCGGAGAGACCCAGTACTTC.